The next 17 T cell receptor beta chains were all read from a single sample in a study of T cell changes during pregnancy in multiple sclerosis. Generated by immunoSEQ multiplex PCR, the TCRdb table keeps only in-frame clones and is missing some. Among under 75,000 clones listed, under 95% were seen once. The specimen was peripheral blood, collected in the third trimester of pregnancy. Every receptor here comes from a female donor in good health, enrolled as a control in a pregnancy study.

The genes are TRBV19 and TRBJ1-2; possible D gene TRBD1, 6 bases. The germline V gene has CDR1 LNHDA and CDR2 SQIVND (reference sequence). The CDR3 length is 14 residues. V dropped 3 bases and J dropped 3 bases, with 11 bases sitting between them. In nucleotides, the CDR3 is TGTGCCAGTAGTATTTGGACAGCCGACTATGGCTACACCTTC. Translating gives CASSIWTADYGYTF.

This clone was found once. The V call is TRBV4-3, the J call TRBJ2-7; 7 bases line up with TRBD2. Germline values: CDR1 LGHNA, CDR2 YSLEER. The CDR3 is 15 residues long. V shed 0 bases, J shed 4 bases, and the junction held 6 bases outside the gene matches. CDR3 DNA sequence: TGCGCCAGCAGCCAAGATCTGGGGGGGTCGTACGAGCAGTACTTC. This gives the protein CASSQDLGGSYEQYF.

The chain joins TRBV4-3 to TRBJ2-6; D is undetermined. CDR3 length equals 15 residues. The V and J ends lost 1 base and 0 bases respectively, with 4 bases between them. Germline CDR1 LGHNA, CDR2 YSLEER. This CDR3 is CASSQANSGANVLTF. The CDR3, as DNA: TGCGCCAGCAGCCAAGCTAACTCTGGGGCCAACGTCCTGACTTTC.

The chain joins TRBV30 to TRBJ2-3; 9 nucleotides line up with TRBD2. The junction had 13 bases not matched to a gene; V was cut back by 4 bases and J by 2 bases. The V gene's germline CDR1 is GTSNPN and CDR2 SVGIG (reference sequence). There are 17 residues in the CDR3. The CDR3 DNA sequence: TGTGCCTGGACCAGCGGGGGGCTCGCAATGCACACAGATACGCAGTATTTT. Its protein product is CAWTSGGLAMHTDTQYF.

The chain combines TRBV5-4 with TRBJ2-3; D remains unclear. The CDR3 is 11 amino acids. Germline values: CDR1 SGHNT, CDR2 YYREEE (reference sequence). The ends were cut back, 2 bases at V and 14 bases at J, with 12 bases in the middle. The CDR3 nucleotides are TGTGCCAGCAGCTTCGAGGCGACCTCGTATTTT. The encoded protein is CASSFEATSYF. The whole variable domain, filled in from reference TRBV5-4 and TRBJ2-3, reads ETGVTQSPTHLIKTRGQQVTLRCSSQSGHNTVSWYQQALGQGPQFIFQYYREEENGRGNFPPRFSGLQFPNYSSELNVNALELDDSALYLCASSFEATSYFGPGTRLTVL.

This rearrangement joins TRBV18 to TRBJ1-2; TRBD1 matches 9 bases. This CDR3 region has 14 residues. V was pared by 6 bases and J by 6 bases, with 8 bases of the junction left unmatched. Germline V gene lookup returns CDR1 KGHSH and CDR2 LQKENI. In nucleotides, the CDR3 is TGTGCCAGCTCTCCCGGGACAGGGAGCCATGGCTACACCTTC. It codes for CASSPGTGSHGYTF. The entire variable domain, with the rest obtained from reference TRBV18 and TRBJ1-2, is as follows: NAGVMQNPRHLVRRRGQEARLRCSPMKGHSHVYWYRQLPEEGLKFMVYLQKENIIDESGMPKERFSAEFPKEGPSILRIQQVVRGDSAAYFCASSPGTGSHGYTFGSGTRLTVV.

CDR3 sequence (DNA): TGTGCCAGCAGTTTATCCGGAACCTCAGGCTCCTATAATTCACCCCTCCACTTT. This codes for CASSLSGTSGSYNSPLHF. The chain is built from TRBV27 and TRBJ1-6, with D unclear. Trimming stripped 0 bases from V and 0 bases from J, with 12 bases between. Germline assignment: CDR1 MNHEY and CDR2 SMNVEV (reference sequence). CDR3 length: 18 residues.

This chain connects TRBV6-5 to TRBJ2-1; the match to TRBD2 covers 10 bases. The CDR3 contains 15 residues. Germline assignment: CDR1 MNHEY and CDR2 SVGAGI. Trimming removed 6 bases from V and 9 bases from J; junction bases left unmatched: 11. As DNA, the CDR3 is TGTGCCAGCAGCACCAGCGGGGGGGCGTCGGTTGAGCAGTTCTTC. Protein: CASSTSGGASVEQFF.

The chain couples TRBV7-3 to TRBJ1-1, with 10 bases that match TRBD1. The junction had 2 bases not matched to a gene; V was cut back by 2 bases and J by 8 bases. Germline values: CDR1 SGHTA, CDR2 FQGTGA. The CDR3 totals 13 residues. CDR3 sequence reads: CASSLEGQGEAFF. DNA of the CDR3: TGTGCCAGCAGCTTAGAGGGACAGGGGGAAGCTTTCTTT. The full variable domain, completed using reference TRBV7-3 and TRBJ1-1, is GAGVSQTPSNKVTEKGKYVELRCDPISGHTALYWYRQSLGQGPEFLIYFQGTGAADDSGLPNDRFFAVRPEGSVSTLKIQRTERGDSAVYLCASSLEGQGEAFFGQGTRLTVV.

The rearrangement links TRBV5-5 to TRBJ2-3; TRBD2 agrees at 10 bases. The germline V gene has CDR1 SGHKS and CDR2 YYEKEE (reference sequence). This CDR3 contains 15 residues. V lost 2 bases, J lost 6 bases, and 6 bases stayed unmatched. The CDR3 region has the DNA TGTGCCAGCAGCTTCCTAGCGGGGGCGAGGGATACGCAGTATTTT. It specifies CASSFLAGARDTQYF.

The chain is built from TRBV7-6 and TRBJ2-7, with D unresolved. With 2 bases removed from V and 5 bases from J, the gap between germline ends came to 7 bases. The CDR3 is made up of 12 amino acids. Germline V gene sequence: CDR1 SGHVS, CDR2 FNYEAQ. The DNA for the CDR3 is TGTGCCAGCAGCTTAAATCGGGACGAGCAGTACTTC. This codes for CASSLNRDEQYF.

This chain links TRBV5-4 with TRBJ1-1; D is unclear. V lost 4 bases to trimming and J lost 1 base, with 5 bases between them. Germline loops: CDR1 SGHNT, CDR2 YYREEE (reference sequence). This CDR3 comprises 12 residues. CDR3 coding DNA: TGTGCCAGCAGCCCATCGAACACTGAAGCTTTCTTT. Amino acid sequence: CASSPSNTEAFF.

This sequence joins TRBV5-5 and TRBJ2-7; 8 bases agree with TRBD1. The CDR3 contains 14 residues. V was pared by 0 bases and J by 5 bases, with 4 bases of the junction left unmatched. Germline CDR1 and CDR2: SGHKS and YYEKEE (reference sequence). CDR3 residues: CASSLGTGHHEQYF. The CDR3 DNA reads TGTGCCAGCAGCTTGGGGACAGGGCACCACGAGCAGTACTTC. The full variable domain, its missing parts supplied by reference TRBV5-5 and TRBJ2-7, is DAGVTQSPTHLIKTRGQQVTLRCSPISGHKSVSWYQQVLGQGPQFIFQYYEKEERGRGNFPDRFSARQFPNYSSELNVNALLLGDSALYLCASSLGTGHHEQYFGPGTRLTVT.

This clone was observed once. V usage is TRBV9 and J usage is TRBJ2-3; 9 bases are shared with TRBD2. Germline CDR1 reads SGDLS; CDR2 reads YYNGEE. The CDR3 totals 14 residues. V was clipped by 4 bases and J by 5 bases; unmatched bases: 5. The CDR3 nucleotides read TGTGCCAGCAGCATGGGACTAGCAAGAGATACGCAGTATTTT. Encoded protein: CASSMGLARDTQYF.

The chain combines TRBV2 with TRBJ1-1, with D perhaps TRBD1 (5 bases). The germline CDR1 and CDR2 sequences are SNHLY and FYNNEI. The CDR3 loop spans 14 amino acids. The V end lost 4 bases, the J end lost 4 bases, and 13 bases lay between the germline ends. The CDR3: CASSVRGSGTEAFF. The CDR3 DNA follows: TGTGCCAGCAGTGTCCGGGGGTCGGGCACTGAAGCTTTCTTT.

The J gene is TRBJ2-5, the V gene TRBV5-4, with 11 bases lining up with TRBD2. The V and J ends lost 4 bases and 5 bases, in that order; junction bases with no gene match: 4. CDR3 size: 14 residues. CDR1 SGHNT and CDR2 YYREEE come from the germline V gene (reference sequence). In nucleotides, the CDR3 is TGTGCCAGCAGCAGTCCTAGCGGGGGGGAGACCCAGTACTTC. Its protein is CASSSPSGGETQYF.

The J gene is TRBJ1-5, the V gene TRBV28, with 8 bases matching TRBD1. Germline-derived CDR1 and CDR2 are MDHEN and SYDVKM. The CDR3 length is 15 residues. V was clipped by 6 bases and J by 7 bases; unmatched bases: 11. The CDR3 DNA sequence: TGTGCCAGCAGGCCTGGGACAGGCGAGACCCAGCCCCAGCATTTT. Encoded protein: CASRPGTGETQPQHF.